Listed here are 24 T cell receptor beta chains from one sample, sequenced in a study of control samples from healthy donors and cancer patients. Some clones are missing from TCRdb's copy, which holds only in-frame ones; the method was immunoSEQ multiplex PCR. The repertoire holds about 79,000 clones, approximately 93% seen once, with 1.3% in the top ten. Source material: PBMCs. These receptors were obtained from a woman in her thirties or forties with lung cancer.

The chain employs TRBV4-1 and TRBJ1-2; the D gene is possibly TRBD1 (6 bases). The CDR3 runs 15 residues. CDR1 is MGHRA, CDR2 YSYEKL, per germline. V lost 0 bases, J lost 7 bases, and 15 bases lay in between. CDR3 in amino acids: CASSQDLGQGIGYTF. CDR3 in DNA: TGCGCCAGCAGCCAAGATCTAGGGCAGGGGATTGGCTACACCTTC.

The chain is built from TRBV10-3 and TRBJ1-2; unclear D gene. CDR1 and CDR2 (germline): ENHRY, SYGVKD. CDR3 length: 13 residues. The CDR3 here is CARSATPNYGYTF. The CDR3 DNA reads as TGTGCGAGGTCAGCAACTCCAAACTATGGCTACACCTTC.

The J gene is TRBJ2-1, the V gene TRBV9; D might be TRBD2 (6 bases). Trimming took 0 bases from V and 0 from J, leaving 7 bases between them. CDR1 SGDLS and CDR2 YYNGEE come from the germline V gene. The CDR3 is 15 residues long. The CDR3 bases are TGTGCCAGCAGCGTAGACGGGGGCTCCTACAATGAGCAGTTCTTC. Translating gives CASSVDGGSYNEQFF.

The V gene is TRBV5-5, the J gene TRBJ1-6; 7 bases are a match to TRBD1. CDR1 is SGHKS and CDR2 is YYEKEE in the germline V gene (reference sequence). The CDR3 totals 16 residues. Trimming removed 3 bases from V and 5 bases from J; junction bases left unmatched: 8. The CDR3 sequence is CASSSRGGQNNSPLHF. The DNA of the CDR3 is TGTGCCAGCAGCTCCAGGGGGGGCCAGAATAATTCACCCCTCCACTTT.

The V gene is TRBV5-1, the J gene TRBJ2-7, with D possibly being TRBD2 (6 bases). Germline V gene lookup returns CDR1 SGHRS and CDR2 YFSETQ. The V end was cut by 0 bases, the J end by 3 bases, with 16 bases between. This CDR3 has 16 residues. The DNA of the CDR3 is TGCGCCAGCAGCTTGGAAGGAGGGGCCCTATACTACGAGCAGTACTTC. Protein product: CASSLEGGALYYEQYF.

The rearrangement joins TRBV2 to TRBJ1-6, with 12 bases identical to TRBD1. Germline V gene sequence: CDR1 SNHLY, CDR2 FYNNEI. CDR3 length: 16 residues. V shed 6 bases and J 7 bases; nucleotides not matched to a gene: 7. DNA for the CDR3: TGTGCCAGCAGCGGGGACAGGGGGCGCGGGAATTCACCCCTCCACTTT. This codes for CASSGDRGRGNSPLHF.

The chain joins TRBV7-8 to TRBJ2-1; D not resolved. V was shortened by 1 base and J by 4 bases, with 11 bases between the two germline ends. CDR1 and CDR2 from the germline V gene are SGHVS and FQNEAQ. CDR3 length: 15 amino acids. In DNA form, the CDR3 reads TGTGCCAGCAGCTTAGTCTGGACGGATTACAATGAGCAGTTCTTC. It codes for CASSLVWTDYNEQFF.

This clone was observed a single time. The chain joins TRBV28 to TRBJ2-7; D is possibly TRBD1 (5 bases). The CDR3 is made up of 13 amino acids. Trimming stripped 4 bases from V and 6 bases from J, with 13 bases between. Germline CDR1 MDHEN, CDR2 SYDVKM. CDR3 sequence: CASSYQGTPEQYF. CDR3 nucleotide sequence: TGTGCCAGCAGTTACCAGGGAACCCCCGAGCAGTACTTC.

This chain's CDR3 is CASSLHEGSTDTQYF. The CDR3 nucleotides are TGTGCCAGCAGCTTACACGAGGGTAGCACAGATACGCAGTATTTT. The J gene is TRBJ2-3, the V gene TRBV6-6, with D perhaps TRBD2 (5 bases). Germline V gene sequence: CDR1 MNHNY, CDR2 SVGAGI (reference sequence). Trimming cost V 6 bases and J 0 bases, with 13 bases left between them. The CDR3 extends over 15 amino acids.

The rearrangement joins TRBV6-5 to TRBJ2-7, with a tentative D call TRBD1 (6 bases). The V gene lost 6 bases and the J gene lost 0 bases, with 12 bases spanning the gap. CDR3 length: 14 residues. The germline CDR1 and CDR2 sequences are MNHEY and SVGAGI. CDR3 region: CASRAGAGSYEQYF. The CDR3 bases are TGTGCCAGCAGGGCAGGGGCGGGCTCCTACGAGCAGTACTTC.

The chain joins TRBV11-2 to TRBJ1-5; 9 bases map to TRBD1. The germline CDR1 and CDR2 sequences are SGHAT and FQNNGV. The ends lost 2 bases at V and 6 bases at J; junction bases unmatched: 2. The length of the CDR3 is 14 residues. CDR3 nucleotides: TGTGCCAGCAGCTTAACAGGGGGCGTTCAGCCCCAGCATTTT. Its protein is CASSLTGGVQPQHF. Looking up the rest from reference TRBV11-2 and TRBJ1-5 gives the full variable domain: EAGVAQSPRYKIIEKRQSVAFWCNPISGHATLYWYQQILGQGPKLLIQFQNNGVVDDSQLPKDRFSAERLKGVDSTLKIQPAKLEDSAVYLCASSLTGGVQPQHFGDGTRLSIL.

This chain uses TRBV12-3 or TRBV12-4 with TRBJ1-1, with no clear D. The CDR3 length is 12 residues. V gave up 7 bases and J gave up 7 bases, with 13 bases separating them. The CDR3 protein is CASTPALGEAFF. As DNA, the CDR3 is TGTGCCAGCACTCCCGCCTTGGGTGAAGCTTTCTTT.

V usage is TRBV5-4 and J usage is TRBJ2-5, with 7 nucleotides matching TRBD2. This CDR3 comprises 17 residues. The germline gives CDR1 SGHNT, CDR2 YYREEE (reference sequence). The junction had 14 bases not matched to a gene; V was cut back by 5 bases and J by 1 base. As DNA, the CDR3 is TGTGCCAGCAGTCTTCGACCGCTAGCGGTGCTCCAAGAGACCCAGTACTTC. Protein: CASSLRPLAVLQETQYF.

The rearrangement joins TRBV10-1 to TRBJ2-2, with D maybe TRBD1 (6 bases). Germline V CDR1 and CDR2: WNHNN, SYGVQD (reference sequence). CDR3 length equals 15 residues. With 9 bases removed from V and 0 bases from J, the gap between germline ends came to 14 bases. CDR3 region: CASRGTGSNTGELFF. CDR3 sequence (DNA): TGCGCCAGTAGGGGAACAGGGTCGAACACCGGGGAGCTGTTTTTT.

The chain combines TRBV10-3 with TRBJ1-5; 7 bases match TRBD1. Germline lookup yields CDR1 ENHRY and CDR2 SYGVKD. The V and J ends lost 6 bases and 0 bases, in that order; junction bases with no gene match: 20. The CDR3 length is 20 residues. CDR3 in DNA: TGTGCCATCAGCGCAGTCCCCATCCAGTTACAGGGGTATAGCAATCAGCCCCAGCATTTT. Translated: CAISAVPIQLQGYSNQPQHF.

The chain is built from TRBV2 and TRBJ2-3; the D is unclear. The V gene's germline CDR1 is SNHLY and CDR2 FYNNEI. V gave up 7 bases and J gave up 6 bases, with 14 bases separating them. CDR3 size: 13 residues. The CDR3, as DNA: TGTGCCAGCAACCCGGCCCCTAGGGATACGCAGTATTTT. Translation gives CASNPAPRDTQYF.

Comments on this clone: At the DNA level, this CDR3 is encoded by other sequences in the same sample as well. The V gene is TRBV5-1, the J gene TRBJ1-1; the D is unclear. From germline, CDR1 is SGHRS and CDR2 YFSETQ. CDR3 length equals 13 residues. V lost 1 base and J 7 bases, leaving 11 bases between the germline ends. CDR3: CASSLTAVGEAFF. The CDR3 nucleotides are TGCGCCAGCAGCTTGACGGCAGTCGGTGAAGCTTTCTTT.

This chain uses TRBV19 with TRBJ2-7; a weak D match, TRBD1 (5 bases). V dropped 7 bases and J dropped 3 bases, with 19 bases sitting between them. The CDR3 has 15 amino acids. The germline V gene has CDR1 LNHDA and CDR2 SQIVND (reference sequence). The chain's CDR3 is CASMVSPGSLYEQYF. Written as DNA, the CDR3 is TGTGCCAGTATGGTCTCCCCAGGGTCACTCTACGAGCAGTACTTC. Full variable domain (outside the CDR3, taken from reference TRBV19 and TRBJ2-7): DGGITQSPKYLFRKEGQNVTLSCEQNLNHDAMYWYRQDPGQGLRLIYYSQIVNDFQKGDIAEGYSVSREKKESFPLTVTSAQKNPTAFYLCASMVSPGSLYEQYFGPGTRLTVT.

The V call is TRBV11-2, the J call TRBJ2-3, with D tentatively TRBD2 (5 bases). Germline CDR1 reads SGHAT; CDR2 reads FQNNGV. The CDR3 loop spans 15 amino acids. V gave up 1 base and J gave up 0 bases, with 8 bases separating them. The CDR3 here is CASSLVLASTDTQYF. As DNA, the CDR3 is TGTGCCAGCAGCTTAGTTCTAGCCAGCACAGATACGCAGTATTTT.

V usage is TRBV6-5 and J usage is TRBJ1-1; D gene uncertain. Germline CDR1 is MNHEY and CDR2 is SVGAGI. This CDR3 spans 14 amino acids. Trimming removed 0 bases from V and 0 bases from J, with 5 bases in between. CDR3 DNA sequence: TGTGCCAGCAGTTACTCACCGGTGAACACTGAAGCTTTCTTT. Protein product: CASSYSPVNTEAFF.

The chain carries TRBV4-1 and TRBJ1-3; D perhaps matches TRBD1 (6 bases). The CDR3 loop spans 20 amino acids. Trimming took off 3 bases at V and 0 bases at J, with 24 bases between the two ends. Germline CDR1 is MGHRA and CDR2 is YSYEKL. CDR3 loop: CASSHERGGQISFSGNTIYF. In nucleotides, the CDR3 is TGCGCCAGCAGCCATGAGCGAGGAGGACAGATAAGTTTCTCTGGAAACACCATATATTTT.

This chain uses TRBV27 with TRBJ2-1, with D uncertain. The CDR3 is 12 residues long. Germline-derived CDR1 and CDR2 are MNHEY and SMNVEV (reference sequence). Trimming removed 5 bases from V and 4 bases from J, with 6 bases in between. The CDR3 nucleotides are TGTGCCAGCAGTCCTGAATACAATGAGCAGTTCTTC. It codes for CASSPEYNEQFF.

This rearrangement joins TRBV7-9 to TRBJ1-6, with D unclear. This CDR3 has 15 amino acids. The germline gives CDR1 SEHNR, CDR2 FQNEAQ (reference sequence). Trimming left V 2 bases short and J 4 bases short, with 9 bases between. CDR3 in amino acids: CASSLTGLYNSPLHF. Here the CDR3 DNA reads TGTGCCAGCAGCTTAACGGGCCTTTATAATTCACCCCTCCACTTT.

J is TRBJ1-4 and V is TRBV6-5; D gene uncertain. Germline CDR1 and CDR2: MNHEY and SVGAGI. The length of the CDR3 is 15 residues. V was trimmed by 7 bases and J by 5 bases, leaving 17 bases between them. The CDR3: CASNPGAKKNEKLFF. In nucleotides, the CDR3 is TGTGCCAGCAACCCGGGAGCGAAAAAAAATGAAAAACTGTTTTTT.